The 9 T cell receptor beta chains listed next were all sequenced from one sample in a study of blood T cell repertoires in COVID-19. Data came from immunoSEQ multiplex PCR; TCRdb stores just in-frame clones and leaves some out. The sample has roughly 120,000 clones; 85% to 90% are singletons. Source material: peripheral blood. Every receptor here comes from a woman in her 70s with acute or convalescent COVID-19.

This clone was seen only once. V gene TRBV6-4 combines with J gene TRBJ2-3; TRBD1 agrees at 8 bases. V shed 6 bases, J shed 6 bases, and the junction held 8 bases outside the gene matches. This CDR3 has 14 amino acids. Germline CDR1 is MRHNA and CDR2 is SNTAGT. DNA of the CDR3: TGTGCCAGCAGCCGGGACAGGCAATCGGATACGCAGTATTTT. This codes for CASSRDRQSDTQYF.

This clone appeared once. The gene calls are TRBV19 and TRBJ1-5; 9 bases map to TRBD1. Germline assignment: CDR1 LNHDA and CDR2 SQIVND (reference sequence). This CDR3 region has 13 residues. V dropped 9 bases and J dropped 7; count of bases not matched to a gene: 7. The CDR3 DNA reads TGTGCCAGCCGCCGGGACAGGGAGCAGCCCCAGCATTTT. This encodes CASRRDREQPQHF.

The chain employs TRBV27 and TRBJ1-1; D is uncertain. V was trimmed by 6 bases and J by 0 bases, leaving 11 bases between them. The CDR3 is 14 residues long. CDR1 is MNHEY, CDR2 SMNVEV, per germline (reference sequence). The CDR3 nucleotides are TGTGCCAGCAGCTCCCCGTCCTTGAACACTGAAGCTTTCTTT. Its translation is CASSSPSLNTEAFF.

The V and J genes are TRBV6-5 and TRBJ2-1; the match to TRBD2 covers 10 bases. Germline V gene sequence: CDR1 MNHEY, CDR2 SVGAGI. The CDR3 consists of 16 residues. Trimming took 4 bases from V and 7 from J; bases not matched to a gene: 10. For the CDR3, the DNA is TGTGCCAGCAGTTCCGGCCCGGGACTAGCGCGAAATGAGCAGTTCTTC. The encoded protein is CASSSGPGLARNEQFF.

V is TRBV28 and J is TRBJ2-1, with D possibly TRBD2 on 6 matching bases. Germline CDR1 and CDR2: MDHEN and SYDVKM. The CDR3 totals 16 residues. V lost 7 bases and J lost 1, with 17 bases in between. CDR3 DNA: TGTGCCAGCACCTCAGCCGGAGGAGGGTCCTACAATGAGCAGTTCTTC. Its translation: CASTSAGGGSYNEQFF.

This chain uses TRBV11-2 with TRBJ1-2, with 9 bases aligning to TRBD1. V lost 1 base and J lost 2; bases outside the gene matches: 5. CDR3 length: 16 residues. Germline CDR1 reads SGHAT; CDR2 reads FQNNGV. CDR3 sequence reads: CASSLGTGGMNYGYTF. The CDR3 DNA reads TGTGCCAGCAGCTTAGGTACAGGGGGCATGAACTATGGCTACACCTTC. Full variable domain (rest looked up from reference TRBV11-2 and TRBJ1-2): EAGVAQSPRYKIIEKRQSVAFWCNPISGHATLYWYQQILGQGPKLLIQFQNNGVVDDSQLPKDRFSAERLKGVDSTLKIQPAKLEDSAVYLCASSLGTGGMNYGYTFGSGTRLTVV.

This clone was seen only a few times. The chain uses TRBV7-3 and TRBJ2-7; tentative D call: TRBD2 (6 bases). In germline, CDR1 is SGHTA, CDR2 FQGTGA. This CDR3 has 13 residues. V was shortened by 1 base and J by 6 bases, with 10 bases between the two germline ends. In nucleotides, the CDR3 is TGTGCCAGCAGCTTAATTGGAGGGGCCGAGCAGTACTTC. Protein: CASSLIGGAEQYF.

The V call is TRBV3-1 (or the pseudogene TRBV3-2), the J call TRBJ1-6; D gene uncertain. The CDR3 consists of 15 residues. Germline CDR1 and CDR2: LGHDT and YNNKEL (reference sequence). Trimming shortened V by 4 bases and J by 7 bases, and 14 bases separated the two germline ends. The CDR3 is CASSLGDPGNSPLHF. The CDR3 coding sequence is TGTGCCAGCAGCCTCGGGGATCCCGGGAATTCACCCCTCCACTTT.

V and J are TRBV5-4 and TRBJ2-5; TRBD1 agrees at 9 bases. With V trimmed by 4 bases and J by 1 base, 2 bases remained unmatched. This CDR3 has 14 amino acids. Germline CDR1 and CDR2: SGHNT and YYREEE (reference sequence). The DNA of the CDR3 is TGTGCCAGCAGCAAGGGACAGGGCCAAGAGACCCAGTACTTC. Its translation: CASSKGQGQETQYF.